One and the same sample provided the 17 T cell receptor beta chains below, sequenced in a study of glioma-infiltrating T cells. Amplification of TCR alpha and beta CDR3 regions from RNA used iRepertoire nested multiplex PCR. TCRdb reprocessed the multiplex PCR reads via MiXCR and lists one record per CDR3 protein. This table has around 90,000 distinct CDR3 sequences, approximately 42% appearing once. Sequencing input: glioma tissue, nonneoplastic brain tissue, or PBMCs (not recorded which). These receptors were obtained from a human donor with low-grade glioma or glioblastoma, undergoing nonglioma brain surgery, or in good health (not recorded which).

The genes are TRBV9 and TRBJ2-7; D is perhaps TRBD1 or TRBD2 (6 bases each). Trimming took 7 bases from V and 2 from J, leaving 19 bases between them. Germline CDR1 reads SGDLS; CDR2 reads YYNGEE. The CDR3 is 15 amino acids. The CDR3 DNA is TGTGCCAGCTGCCGGCGGGACACAGCAACCTACGAGCAGTACTTC. Its translation: CASCRRDTATYEQYF.

In its sample, this clonotype was seen many times. V usage is TRBV5-1 and J usage is TRBJ2-7, with D tentatively TRBD1 (5 bases). The CDR3 has 14 residues. V lost 0 bases and J 3 bases, leaving 10 bases between the germline ends. The V gene's germline CDR1 is SGHRS and CDR2 YFSETQ. DNA of the CDR3: TGCGCCAGCAGCTTGGCCATAGGGGTCTACGAGCAGTACTTC. It translates to CASSLAIGVYEQYF.

Points on this clonotype: The junction and the germline gene differ at one end; a read error may be behind it. V is TRBV27 and J is TRBJ2-3; 8 nucleotides match TRBD2. Germline V CDR1 and CDR2: MNHEY, SMNVEV (reference sequence). The CDR3 totals 13 residues. The DNA for the CDR3 is TGTGCCAGCGGTTTGCGGGAGGTGGATACGCAGTATTTT. Protein product: CASGLREVDTQYF.

The V call is TRBV6-2 or TRBV6-3, the J call TRBJ2-1; D remains ambiguous. The germline V gene has CDR1 MNHEY and CDR2 SVGEGT. The CDR3 length is 14 residues. Trimming left V 2 bases short and J 8 bases short, with 13 bases between. CDR3 amino acids: CASSYDWRSYEQFF. The DNA of the CDR3 is TGTGCCAGCAGTTACGACTGGAGATCCTATGAGCAGTTCTTC.

This clonotype was found many times. The chain carries TRBV7-8 and TRBJ2-1, with D possibly TRBD2 on 5 matching bases. CDR1 is SGHVS, CDR2 FQNEAQ, per germline. CDR3 size: 18 residues. The germline V and J ends were trimmed by 1 base and 0 bases, with 16 bases remaining between them. The CDR3 DNA is TGTGCCAGCAGCTTAGTTGTTGCGGACTGGAGCTCCTACAATGAGCAGTTCTTC. Protein sequence: CASSLVVADWSSYNEQFF.

This chain joins TRBV20-1 and TRBJ2-7; D is uncertain. The CDR3 runs 14 residues. CDR1 is DFQATT, CDR2 SNEGSKA, per germline (reference sequence). V lost 5 bases and J 0 bases, leaving 14 bases between the germline ends. The CDR3 bases are TGCAGTGCTCAAGGGCTGGCCCCCTCCTACGAGCAGTACTTC. Translating gives CSAQGLAPSYEQYF.

Details on this clonotype: A much larger clonotype is one base distant, so this may be a read error. The chain joins TRBV4-2 to TRBJ1-2, with no clear D. CDR3 length: 16 amino acids. CDR1 is LGHNA, CDR2 YNFKEQ, per germline. V shed 3 bases and J shed 0 bases, with 14 bases lying between them. CDR3 coding DNA: TGTGCCAGCAGCCAGGGAGGCAGGAAAGCTAACTATGGCTACACCTTC. It is translated as CASSQGGRKANYGYTF.

To note about this clonotype: This may be a read error: a much more frequent sequence differs by one nucleotide. The V call is TRBV7-9, the J call TRBJ2-7; D may be TRBD2 (6 bases). Germline V gene sequence: CDR1 SEHNR, CDR2 FQNEAQ (reference sequence). This CDR3 has 15 residues. This CDR3 is CASSKIRDGSYERYF. CDR3 nucleotide sequence: TGTGCCAGCAGCAAGATCCGGGACGGGAGCTACGAGCGGTACTTC.

This clonotype was found many times. The V gene is TRBV11-3, the J gene TRBJ2-3; D gene uncertain. This CDR3 has 14 residues. V lost 5 bases and J 2 bases, leaving 11 bases between the germline ends. Germline loops: CDR1 SGHNT, CDR2 YENEEA. CDR3 DNA: TGTGCCAGCAGCACCCAGACCTTCACAGATACGCAGTATTTT. Amino acid sequence: CASSTQTFTDTQYF.

This clonotype was detected ten times or more. The chain uses TRBV24-1 and TRBJ2-3; 8 bases align to TRBD1. The CDR3 is made up of 16 amino acids. V lost 3 bases and J lost 2; bases outside the gene matches: 6. Germline CDR1 and CDR2: KGHDR and SFDVKD. The CDR3, as DNA: TGTGCCACCAGTGATCCGGGACAGGCGGCCACAGATACGCAGTATTTT. Translation: CATSDPGQAATDTQYF.

This clonotype was seen ten or more times. The CDR3 nucleotides read TGCAGCGTTGGGCAGGGAGGTGATACGCAGTATTTT. Translating gives CSVGQGGDTQYF. The V call is TRBV29-1, the J call TRBJ2-3; possible D gene TRBD2, 6 bases. The CDR3 covers 12 residues. CDR1 and CDR2 (germline): SQVTM, ANQGSEA. V lost 4 bases and J 6 bases, leaving 11 bases between the germline ends.

At least ten counts were recorded for this clonotype. The chain is built from TRBV10-1 and TRBJ2-5; 7 nucleotides match TRBD2. The junction had 5 bases not matched to a gene; V was cut back by 5 bases and J by 2 bases. Looked up from germline, CDR1 is WNHNN and CDR2 is SYGVQD (reference sequence). This CDR3 spans 14 amino acids. CDR3 sequence (DNA): TGCGCCAGCAGTCGACTAGCACATCAAGAGACCCAGTACTTC. Translated: CASSRLAHQETQYF.

At least ten counts were recorded for this clonotype. CDR3 in DNA: TGTGCCAGCAGTTTCGACAGGCGCGGTGACGCCGGGGAGCTGTTTTTT. Its translation is CASSFDRRGDAGELFF. V is TRBV2 and J is TRBJ2-2, with TRBD1 as a possible D gene (6 bases). Germline V CDR1 and CDR2: SNHLY, FYNNEI. The CDR3 loop spans 16 amino acids. Trimming pared 5 bases from V and 6 bases from J, leaving 19 bases between.

Points on this clonotype: It may be a read error: a sequence one base away is much more abundant. The J gene is TRBJ1-1, the V gene TRBV7-9; D uncertain. Germline V lookup: CDR1 SEHNR, CDR2 FQNEAQ (reference sequence). The V gene lost 7 bases and the J gene lost 6 bases, with 12 bases spanning the gap. The CDR3 has 12 amino acids. CDR3 nucleotides: TGTGCCAGCACCCTCGGGCCCCCTGAAGCTTTCTTT. Translated, it gives CASTLGPPEAFF.

Ten or more counts support this clonotype. The rearrangement uses TRBV7-9 and TRBJ2-7, with D perhaps TRBD1 (6 bases). The length of the CDR3 is 15 residues. The V gene's germline CDR1 is SEHNR and CDR2 FQNEAQ (reference sequence). Trimming cost V 5 bases and J 1 base, with 15 bases left between them. In DNA form, the CDR3 reads TGTGCCAGCAGCACTCGGGACATCGGATCCTACGAGCAGTACTTC. This translates into CASSTRDIGSYEQYF.

The chain combines TRBV18 with TRBJ2-3, with TRBD2 matching over 8 bases. Unmatched junction bases numbered 9, after V lost 6 bases and J lost 1 base. The CDR3 length is 16 residues. Germline V gives CDR1 KGHSH, CDR2 LQKENI. As DNA, the CDR3 is TGTGCCAGCTCTCCGGACCTTAGCGGGGGCACAGATACGCAGTATTTT. Protein product: CASSPDLSGGTDTQYF.

With respect to this clonotype: The junction differs from germline at one of its ends, possibly a read error. The CDR3 sequence: CASSPPSGSWTEALF. CDR3 coding DNA: TGTGCCAGCTCACCACCGTCAGGGTCGTGGACTGAAGCTCTCTTT. The V call is TRBV18, the J call TRBJ1-1; tentatively, D is TRBD1 (5 bases). This CDR3 spans 15 amino acids. The germline V gene has CDR1 KGHSH and CDR2 LQKENI.